This T cell receptor (beta chain) was captured by sequencing in a study of CD8 T cells in ankylosing spondylitis. Findings of the study overall: As for the disease-linked clones, they showed a CD8+ phenotype and occurred at relatively low frequencies in peripheral blood. Reportedly, significant enrichment of disease-linked clones occurred in matched ankylosing spondylitis synovial fluid. It appeared that ankylosing spondylitis blood was characterized by a TCR beta motif of seven or eight highly homologous variants.

Looked up from germline, CDR1 is LGHDT and CDR2 is YNNKEL (reference sequence). The CDR3 is 12 amino acids. V shed 6 bases and J shed 4 bases, with 9 bases lying between them. With molecular barcodes, quantitative 5'-RACE was used to make the TCR beta libraries. In TCRdb, the 5' RACE reads were re-called with MiXCR into one record per CDR3 protein. The sample has a few hundred thousand distinct CDR3 sequences; over 8.5% are singletons. As regards this clonotype: Its antigen is unknown.

Sequences were obtained from blood, either unsorted or a sorted T cell fraction (not recorded which). The rearrangement links TRBV3-1 to TRBJ1-2; a weak D match, TRBD1 (5 bases). The sequence came from a male donor with ankylosing spondylitis or in good health (not recorded which). In DNA form, the CDR3 reads TGTGCCAGCAGTGGGACGCGCTATGGCTACACCTTC. Translating gives CASSGTRYGYTF.